Presented here are 2 T cell receptor beta chains from one specimen sequenced in a study of blood T cell repertoires in COVID-19. TCRdb keeps only in-frame clones here, not all; method: immunoSEQ multiplex PCR. The data contain more than 300,000 clones, 91% of them singletons. Sequencing was done on a sample of PBMCs or T cells enriched from blood (not recorded which). The origin of the receptors is a woman aged 40-49 years who had been exposed to COVID-19.

V usage is TRBV19 and J usage is TRBJ1-5, with unresolved D. V lost 10 bases to trimming and J lost 0 bases, with 16 bases between them. In germline, CDR1 is LNHDA, CDR2 SQIVND (reference sequence). The CDR3 covers 15 residues. The CDR3, as DNA: TGTGCCACCCAGACAAAACCGATTAGCAATCAGCCCCAGCATTTT. Its translation: CATQTKPISNQPQHF.

CDR3 in amino acids: CASSKALRGVYGNTIYF. In DNA form, the CDR3 reads TGTGCCAGCAGCAAAGCGCTCAGGGGGGTCTATGGAAACACCATATATTTT. The rearrangement links TRBV21-1 to TRBJ1-3; TRBD1, as called in the table, went unchecked against the DNA. TRBV21-1 is shown as a pseudogene. The CDR3 sequence is 17 residues long.